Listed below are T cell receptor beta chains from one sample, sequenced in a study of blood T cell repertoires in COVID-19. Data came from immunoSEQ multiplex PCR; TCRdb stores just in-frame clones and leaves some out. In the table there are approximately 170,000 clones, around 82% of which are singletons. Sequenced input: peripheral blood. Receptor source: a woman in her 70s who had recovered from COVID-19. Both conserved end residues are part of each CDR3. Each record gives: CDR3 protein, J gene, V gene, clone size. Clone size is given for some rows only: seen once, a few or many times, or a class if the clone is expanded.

CASSLRASYEQYF | TRBJ2-7 | TRBV27 | NA
CASGGLLGTDTQYF | TRBJ2-3 | TRBV12-5 | once
CASSQSGLAAYNEQFF | TRBJ2-1 | TRBV4-2 | NA
CASTKTGDYRGTNEKLFF | TRBJ1-4 | TRBV5-5 | NA
CASSYVAGNTIYF | TRBJ1-3 | TRBV7-9 | NA
CASSLGPAAGNQPQHF | TRBJ1-5 | TRBV5-1 | NA
CASSQAGVTDTGELFF | TRBJ2-2 | TRBV3-1/TRBV3-2 | NA
CASSPPGQAGGYTF | TRBJ1-2 | TRBV18 | NA
CASSPRDRGLAKNIQYF | TRBJ2-4 | TRBV5-4 | once
CASSPGGPRGQYF | TRBJ2-7 | TRBV7-2 | NA
CASSLSMNTEAFF | TRBJ1-1 | TRBV7-2 | NA
CASSSALSPGPGEQYF | TRBJ2-7 | TRBV28 | NA
CASSTRTGSGGELFF | TRBJ2-2 | TRBV5-1 | NA
CVRSDRDKDQPQHF | TRBJ1-5 | TRBV7-5 | few
CATRGLRDYEQYF | TRBJ2-7 | TRBV6-5 | NA
CAGTGAHEKLFF | TRBJ1-4 | TRBV30 | few
CASSEAPTQYF | TRBJ2-5 | TRBV25-1 | NA
CASSRDRAGTEAFF | TRBJ1-1 | TRBV4-2 | many
CASSHGRTSAPNEQFF | TRBJ2-1 | TRBV7-3 | once
CATSPRDRVGEKLFF | TRBJ1-4 | TRBV15 | NA
CAWSRGGARDTQYF | TRBJ2-3 | TRBV30 | NA
CASSAGRGDYGYTF | TRBJ1-2 | TRBV5-4 | NA
CASSPTGPGTQYF | TRBJ2-5 | TRBV3-1/TRBV3-2 | NA
CAWASGSHYYGYTF | TRBJ1-2 | TRBV30 | NA
CASSSTQGGTEAFF | TRBJ1-1 | TRBV5-1 | few
CASSLWSRGADTQYF | TRBJ2-3 | TRBV5-1 | NA
CASSPPPDRALEQYF | TRBJ2-7 | TRBV6-6 | NA
CASSLAGAPEKLFF | TRBJ1-4 | TRBV7-2 | NA
CASSASGTSVNEQFF | TRBJ2-1 | TRBV7-3 | NA
CASRPDSGGGGYTF | TRBJ1-2 | TRBV6-5 | NA
CASSLGGRPSPGNTIYF | TRBJ1-3 | TRBV5-1 | NA
CASSQLGGGGGRNTEAFF | TRBJ1-1 | TRBV5-4 | few
CASHPGQPANYGYTF | TRBJ1-2 | TRBV5-1 | NA
CASSRALSMTSTGGELFF | TRBJ2-2 | TRBV4-2 | NA
CASSQRTNTDTQYF | TRBJ2-3 | TRBV4-2 | once
CASRRPGQQGDTQYF | TRBJ2-3 | TRBV5-1 | NA
CASSLVGGTGELFF | TRBJ2-2 | TRBV5-6 | NA
CASTMTGTRGLAQHF | TRBJ1-5 | TRBV19 | many
CSVQRERAKYF | TRBJ2-7 | TRBV29-1 | NA
CASSNTGVRGGANVLTF | TRBJ2-6 | TRBV19 | NA
CASSLAGSGGYTF | TRBJ1-2 | TRBV7-2 | NA
CASSLGGGGNTEAFF | TRBJ1-1 | TRBV11-3 | once
CASSLSSTSGYNEQFF | TRBJ2-1 | TRBV4-2 | NA
CASSIGPGPYGYTF | TRBJ1-2 | TRBV19 | NA
CASSFGQGNTGELFF | TRBJ2-2 | TRBV7-2 | NA
CSAGDYYEQYF | TRBJ2-7 | TRBV29-1 | once
CASSQRGSYGYTF | TRBJ1-2 | TRBV28 | once
CAWTSGGTVYEQYF | TRBJ2-7 | TRBV30 | NA
CASSQFVAPNQPQHF | TRBJ1-5 | TRBV4-2 | few
CASSLWDRDYEQYF | TRBJ2-7 | TRBV27 | NA
CASLYGDSNQPQHF | TRBJ1-5 | TRBV25-1 | NA
CASSYAGTREFF | TRBJ1-4 | TRBV6-2/TRBV6-3 | NA
CASSLVGGQGTYGYTF | TRBJ1-2 | TRBV11-2 | NA
CASSSRGGTEAFF | TRBJ1-1 | TRBV14 | once